These 27 T cell receptor beta chains were all obtained from the same sample, sequenced in a study of blood T cells in healthy people across ages. A second roughly 6 to 11 cycle PCR used barcoded and J-beta primers. MiXCR, run by TCRdb on the 5' RACE reads, gives a single entry per CDR3 protein. The table records some 900,000 distinct CDR3 sequences, more than 25% of them present only once. The sequencing sample was made of blood. The receptors stem from a woman older than 75 in good health.

Points on this clonotype: This could be a read error, since a much larger clone is one nucleotide away. The rearrangement joins TRBV14 to TRBJ2-7; 9 bases map to TRBD1. Germline CDR1 is SGHDN and CDR2 is FVKESK. Trimming at V came to 4 bases and at J to 7 bases, leaving 8 bases not matched to a gene. CDR3 size: 14 residues. The CDR3 is CASSRDRVVDEQYF. Written as DNA, the CDR3 is TGTGCCAGCAGCCGGGACAGGGTTGTGGATGAGCAGTACTTC.

In this sample, this clonotype turned up many times. The chain combines TRBV5-1 with TRBJ2-5, with D uncertain. The germline V gene encodes CDR1 SGHRS and CDR2 YFSETQ. Deletions cut 1 base from V and 0 bases from J, with 7 bases between. CDR3 size: 14 residues. The CDR3 coding sequence is TGCGCCAGCAGCTTGCAGGCGGACCAAGAGACCCAGTACTTC. Translated, it gives CASSLQADQETQYF. Drawing the rest from reference TRBV5-1 and TRBJ2-5, the complete variable domain is KAGVTQTPRYLIKTRGQQVTLSCSPISGHRSVSWYQQTPGQGLQFLFEYFSETQRNKGNFPGRFSGRQFSNSRSEMNVSTLELGDSALYLCASSLQADQETQYFGPGTRLLVL.

The sample holds many counts of this clonotype. The chain recombines TRBV7-2 with TRBJ2-3, with 14 bases lining up with TRBD2. CDR1 and CDR2 (germline): SGHTA, FQGNSA. V shed 0 bases, J shed 1 base, and the junction held 3 bases outside the gene matches. The CDR3 contains 18 residues. DNA for the CDR3: TGTGCCAGCAGCTTAGCGCGGACTAGCGGGGGGCGCACAGATACGCAGTATTTT. Protein: CASSLARTSGGRTDTQYF.

This clonotype was observed many times. The chain employs TRBV6-2 or TRBV6-3 and TRBJ2-1; 7 nucleotides line up with TRBD2. CDR3 size: 16 residues. J lost 7 bases, V lost 5 bases, and 14 bases had no gene match. Per germline, CDR1 MNHEY and CDR2 SVGEGT. The DNA of the CDR3 is TGTGCCAGCAGTCCCCCAGCTAGCGGACTTCGGAATGAGCAGTTCTTC. Translation gives CASSPPASGLRNEQFF.

This clonotype was seen a few times. The chain uses TRBV5-1 and TRBJ1-3; TRBD1 matches at 7 bases. This CDR3 has 14 residues. Unmatched junction bases numbered 3, after V lost 4 bases and J lost 2 bases. Germline V gene lookup returns CDR1 SGHRS and CDR2 YFSETQ. CDR3 sequence: CASSLGQTGNTIYF. For the CDR3, the DNA is TGCGCCAGCAGCCTGGGACAGACTGGAAACACCATATATTTT.

This clonotype was counted at least ten times. The rearrangement joins TRBV12-3 or TRBV12-4 to TRBJ1-1, with D perhaps matching TRBD1 (5 bases). The CDR3 runs to 18 residues. The V and J ends lost 5 bases and 0 bases respectively, with 22 bases between them. CDR3 DNA sequence: TGTGCCAGCAGTGCACGTCCCAGCGACTGGGACTTGAACACTGAAGCTTTCTTT. It encodes CASSARPSDWDLNTEAFF.

V gene TRBV5-6 combines with J gene TRBJ1-6; D may be TRBD1 (5 bases). The germline gives CDR1 SGHDT, CDR2 YYEEEE. V dropped 2 bases and J dropped 0 bases, with 12 bases sitting between them. The CDR3 spans 17 residues. The CDR3 reads CASSLRGRSSYNSPLHF. The CDR3 coding sequence is TGTGCCAGCAGCTTAAGGGGTAGGAGCTCCTATAATTCACCCCTCCACTTT.

Only a few counts were recorded for this clonotype. V and J are TRBV7-9 and TRBJ2-3; D possibly corresponds to TRBD2 (7 bases). Deletions cut 3 bases from V and 7 bases from J, with 14 bases between. CDR3 length: 14 amino acids. Germline V CDR1 and CDR2: SEHNR, FQNEAQ (reference sequence). The CDR3 here is CASSLEGGVHTQYF. The CDR3 DNA reads TGTGCCAGCAGCTTGGAGGGGGGGGTTCATACGCAGTATTTT.

The chain joins TRBV11-3 to TRBJ2-5; perhaps TRBD1 as D (6 bases). The germline V and J ends were trimmed by 5 bases and 11 bases, with 27 bases remaining between them. The CDR3 runs 16 residues. Per germline, CDR1 SGHNT and CDR2 YENEEA. The CDR3, as DNA: TGTGCCAGCAGCGCGCTAACAGGGCTCTCCTACAATGAGCAGTACTTC. This gives the protein CASSALTGLSYNEQYF.

This clonotype was seen repeatedly, ten times or more. The chain joins TRBV28 to TRBJ1-2; unclear D gene. Germline V CDR1 and CDR2: MDHEN, SYDVKM. This CDR3 spans 12 amino acids. The ends were cut back, 6 bases at V and 0 bases at J, with 5 bases in the middle. CDR3 DNA: TGTGCCAGCAGCCGGGCTAACTATGGCTACACCTTC. It is translated as CASSRANYGYTF.

With regard to this clonotype: Relative to the germline gene, one junction end is altered; a read error may explain this. The rearrangement uses TRBV11-2 and TRBJ2-7; 13 bases map to TRBD2. Germline loops: CDR1 SGHAT, CDR2 FQNNGV. The length of the CDR3 is 16 residues. CDR3 residues: CVSSPGLAGTPYEQYF. The CDR3 bases are TGTGTCAGCAGCCCGGGACTAGCGGGGACGCCCTACGAGCAGTACTTC.

There are many counts of this clonotype. This rearrangement joins TRBV12-3 or TRBV12-4 to TRBJ2-1; D may correspond to TRBD1 or TRBD2 (6 bases each). V lost 8 bases and J lost 6, with 20 bases in between. The CDR3 has 15 residues. The CDR3 DNA reads as TGTGCCAGCGCAGGGGAGAGGGGTAGCGGCAATGAGCAGTTCTTC. It is translated as CASAGERGSGNEQFF.

With regard to this clonotype: This may come from a read error, since a much larger clone is one base off. The rearrangement uses TRBV28 and TRBJ2-1, with TRBD1 identical over 11 bases. This CDR3 is 13 amino acids long. The ends lost 7 bases at V and 7 bases at J; junction bases unmatched: 3. Germline lookup yields CDR1 MDHEN and CDR2 SYDVKM. The CDR3 DNA is TGTGCCAGCAACGGACAGGGGGCTAATGAGCAGTTCTTC. Protein: CASNGQGANEQFF.

For this clonotype: A single base separates this from a much larger clone, so it may be a read error. As the CDR3 is not closed by the conserved phenylalanine or tryptophan, this likely results from a read error. This chain connects TRBV4-1 to TRBJ2-3; no reliable D call. Germline V gives CDR1 MGHRA, CDR2 YSYEKL. This CDR3 is 16 amino acids long. Trimming cost V 1 base and J 5 bases, with 16 bases left between them. For the CDR3, the DNA is TGCGCCAGCAGCCAAGCTCGCAGCAATATGCGAGATACGCAGTATTGT. Encoded protein: CASSQARSNMRDTQYC.

This clonotype was observed a few times. The chain joins TRBV27 to TRBJ1-2; D is unclear. Germline lookup yields CDR1 MNHEY and CDR2 SMNVEV (reference sequence). CDR3 length: 16 residues. V shed 3 bases and J shed 2 bases, with 16 bases lying between them. CDR3 sequence: CASSFIQTVGNYGYTF. CDR3 nucleotides: TGTGCCAGCAGTTTTATCCAGACGGTGGGGAACTATGGCTACACCTTC.

This clonotype was counted a few times. The chain joins TRBV28 to TRBJ1-2, with D unclear. This CDR3 is 20 amino acids long. Looked up from germline, CDR1 is MDHEN and CDR2 is SYDVKM. Trimming pared 2 bases from V and 4 bases from J, leaving 29 bases between. CDR3 region: CASSLNFFGSWASVRYGYTF. As DNA, the CDR3 is TGTGCCAGCAGTTTAAATTTTTTTGGTTCGTGGGCATCCGTCCGCTATGGCTACACCTTC.

This clonotype has at least ten counts. The chain joins TRBV6-5 to TRBJ2-3; 8 positions match TRBD1. J was trimmed by 4 bases and V by 6 bases; bases with no gene match: 12. Germline V gene sequence: CDR1 MNHEY, CDR2 SVGAGI. The length of the CDR3 is 16 residues. CDR3 sequence reads: CASSPRGAGGADTQYF. The CDR3 coding sequence is TGTGCCAGCAGCCCACGAGGGGCAGGGGGCGCAGATACGCAGTATTTT.

There are a few counts of this clonotype. The chain employs TRBV20-1 and TRBJ1-5; no clear D gene. The CDR3 loop spans 13 amino acids. CDR1 and CDR2 (germline): DFQATT, SNEGSKA (reference sequence). V shed 0 bases and J shed 9 bases, with 12 bases lying between them. CDR3 nucleotide sequence: TGCAGTGCTAGAGAAGGAGTCTACCGGCCCCAGCATTTT. It is translated as CSAREGVYRPQHF.

This clonotype was seen a handful of times. The chain carries TRBV14 and TRBJ2-1; D gene uncertain. Trimming shortened V by 0 bases and J by 2 bases, and 14 bases separated the two germline ends. The CDR3 contains 17 residues. The germline gives CDR1 SGHDN, CDR2 FVKESK. CDR3 amino acids: CASSQDTSQQPYNEQFF. In nucleotides, the CDR3 is TGTGCCAGCAGCCAAGATACGTCGCAGCAGCCCTACAATGAGCAGTTCTTC.

This clonotype came up many times. The V and J genes are TRBV5-1 and TRBJ1-6; unclear D gene. CDR3 length equals 15 residues. The germline V gene encodes CDR1 SGHRS and CDR2 YFSETQ. With 0 bases removed from V and 5 bases from J, the gap between germline ends came to 9 bases. In DNA form, the CDR3 reads TGCGCCAGCAGCTTGGAGAGAGCGGATAATTCACCCCTCCACTTT. Protein product: CASSLERADNSPLHF.

This clonotype was observed a few times. This sequence joins TRBV4-1 and TRBJ1-1; no clear D gene. V lost 1 base and J lost 4, with 7 bases in between. This CDR3 is built from 13 residues. The germline V gene encodes CDR1 MGHRA and CDR2 YSYEKL. The CDR3 loop is CASSQGIRTEAFF. As DNA, the CDR3 is TGCGCCAGCAGCCAAGGTATCCGCACTGAAGCTTTCTTT.

This clonotype showed up many times. The V call is TRBV7-2, the J call TRBJ2-3; D unresolved. With 3 bases removed from V and 5 bases from J, the gap between germline ends came to 12 bases. This CDR3 has 14 amino acids. The V gene's germline CDR1 is SGHTA and CDR2 FQGNSA. CDR3 coding DNA: TGTGCCAGCAGCTTGGCGAAGGTCGGAGATACGCAGTATTTT. Protein product: CASSLAKVGDTQYF.

The CDR3, as DNA: TGCGCCAGCACCCCTAGGACAGGGGGGATGACCGGGCAGACCCAGTACTTC. This codes for CASTPRTGGMTGQTQYF. The V gene is TRBV10-2, the J gene TRBJ2-5; the match to TRBD1 covers 10 bases. Germline V gene sequence: CDR1 WSHSY, CDR2 SAAADI. V trimming: 7 bases; J trimming: 6 bases; junction bases outside the gene matches: 17. This CDR3 is built from 17 residues.

This clonotype was detected a few times. With a much larger clone just one base away, this may be a read error. V is TRBV7-9 and J is TRBJ2-3; 8 nucleotides line up with TRBD1. CDR1 is SEHNR, CDR2 FQNEAQ, per germline (reference sequence). The CDR3 contains 16 residues. Here the CDR3 DNA reads TGTGCCAGCAGCACGAGACAGGGGTTGCCCACAGATGCGCAGTATTTT. Its translation is CASSTRQGLPTDAQYF.

The gene calls are TRBV12-5 and TRBJ2-1; TRBD1 agrees at 7 bases. Germline CDR1 LGHNT, CDR2 FRNRAP. Germline trimming cut 0 bases from V and 3 bases from J; bases unmatched to any gene: 14. This CDR3 comprises 19 residues. DNA of the CDR3: TGTGCTAGTGGTTTGGTTCCTCCTCGACAGGGTAACTACTACAATGAGCAGTTCTTC. Protein: CASGLVPPRQGNYYNEQFF.

This clonotype was seen many times. The chain has TRBV6-5 and TRBJ1-2, with 9 positions matching TRBD1. CDR1 is MNHEY and CDR2 is SVGAGI in the germline V gene. This CDR3 is 15 amino acids long. The trim removed 6 bases at V and 3 bases at J, leaving 8 bases unmatched. DNA for the CDR3: TGTGCCAGCAGAGCCTCGGGACAGGGTGACTATGGCTACACCTTC. As protein: CASRASGQGDYGYTF.

This clonotype was seen ten or more times. The chain is built from TRBV7-2 and TRBJ2-7, with TRBD1 identical over 7 bases. The CDR3 totals 14 residues. From germline, CDR1 is SGHTA and CDR2 FQGNSA. V lost 4 bases to trimming and J lost 0 bases; unmatched junction nucleotides: 3. This CDR3 reads CASSWRQGSYEQYF. In DNA, the CDR3 is TGTGCCAGCAGCTGGCGACAGGGCTCCTACGAGCAGTACTTC.